This entry lists 27 T cell receptor beta chains sequenced from one sample in a study of blood T cells in healthy people across ages. PCR was performed a second time for 7 to 11 cycles using a sample-barcoded 5' primer and a J-beta primer mix. TCRdb redid the calling of the 5' RACE reads with MiXCR, one entry per CDR3 protein. Of about 620,000 distinct CDR3 sequences in the sample, 52% were seen once. Material: blood. These receptors were taken from an elderly woman in good health.

This clonotype was recorded once. It may be a read error: a sequence one base away is much more abundant. The chain combines TRBV12-3 or TRBV12-4 with TRBJ1-2, with 7 bases that match TRBD1. The CDR3 totals 13 residues. V lost 6 bases to trimming and J lost 7 bases; unmatched junction nucleotides: 8. The CDR3 sequence: CASRSQGPAGYTF. The CDR3 DNA follows: TGTGCCAGCAGATCACAGGGGCCCGCTGGCTACACCTTC.

This clonotype was found a few times. A much larger clone sits a single nucleotide away, making a read error possible. The chain employs TRBV29-1 and TRBJ2-7; the D gene is possibly TRBD2 (6 bases). Germline V gives CDR1 SQVTM, CDR2 ANQGSEA. Trimming removed 6 bases from V and 7 bases from J, with 22 bases in between. The CDR3 loop spans 14 amino acids. CDR3 sequence (DNA): TGCAGCGTAATGGCGGGGATTCCCTACAATGAGCAGTACTTC. This sequence encodes CSVMAGIPYNEQYF.

The CDR3 protein is CASRGVGGFNYGYTF. Written as DNA, the CDR3 is TGTGCCAGCAGGGGGGTCGGGGGCTTCAACTATGGCTACACCTTC. The chain has TRBV25-1 and TRBJ1-2; maybe TRBD1 (6 bases). Germline V gene data show CDR1 as MGHDK and CDR2 as SYGVNS. This CDR3 contains 15 residues. The V and J ends lost 6 bases and 2 bases respectively, with 16 bases between them.

The chain carries TRBV10-3 and TRBJ2-4, with 9 bases fitting TRBD1. The J call is uncertain, as TRBJ2-5 better fits the DNA end. The CDR3 totals 15 residues. Germline lookup yields CDR1 ENHRY and CDR2 SYGVKD. As DNA, the CDR3 is TGTGCCATCAGTTCATCGGACAGGGGTGAAGAGACCCAGTACTTC. Translation gives CAISSSDRGEETQYF.

This chain joins TRBV29-1 and TRBJ2-1; D perhaps matches TRBD2 (5 bases). CDR1 and CDR2 (germline): SQVTM, ANQGSEA. The CDR3 is 14 residues long. V was pared by 7 bases and J by 8 bases, with 21 bases between. In DNA form, the CDR3 reads TGCAGCGCCGCGAAAGGACTGGGTCTGGATGAGCAGTTCTTC. It codes for CSAAKGLGLDEQFF.

The chain carries TRBV7-9 and TRBJ2-1, with D perhaps matching TRBD1 (5 bases). V lost 3 bases and J lost 13, with 16 bases in between. Germline loops: CDR1 SEHNR, CDR2 FQNEAQ (reference sequence). This CDR3 comprises 13 residues. The CDR3 coding sequence is TGTGCCAGCAGCTTCAGACAGCAAGAGACCCAGTTCTTC. It codes for CASSFRQQETQFF.

About this clonotype: A clone one base away is much larger, so this may be a read error. V is TRBV12-3 or TRBV12-4 and J is TRBJ2-3; a possible D gene is TRBD1 (6 bases). There are 13 residues in the CDR3. The CDR3 DNA reads TGTGCCACCGGACAGCTCAGCACAGGTACGCAGTATTTT. Encoded protein: CATGQLSTGTQYF.

This clonotype occurred many times. The gene calls are TRBV12-3 or TRBV12-4 and TRBJ2-7; 11 bases fit TRBD2. Losses at the gene ends were 4 bases for V and 12 bases for J; bases not matched to a gene: 8. This CDR3 spans 13 amino acids. The CDR3 coding sequence is TGTGCCAGCAGTTCTCTGACTAGCGGGGTTCCGTACTTC. Translated, it gives CASSSLTSGVPYF.

This clonotype was seen ten or more times. V usage is TRBV20-1 and J usage is TRBJ2-3; TRBD2 agrees at 9 bases. The junction had 9 bases not matched to a gene; V was cut back by 6 bases and J by 8 bases. The V gene's germline CDR1 is DFQATT and CDR2 SNEGSKA (reference sequence). CDR3 size: 13 residues. CDR3 in amino acids: CSAKLAGSGTQYF. CDR3 DNA: TGCAGTGCGAAACTAGCGGGTTCTGGTACGCAGTATTTT.

A note on this clonotype: It may be a read error: a sequence one base away is much more abundant. The rearrangement links TRBV20-1 to TRBJ2-7; D is possibly TRBD2 (6 bases). The closer fit of TRBJ2-5 to the DNA end suggests the J call may be wrong. The germline gives CDR1 DFQATT, CDR2 SNEGSKA (reference sequence). This CDR3 is 13 amino acids long. CDR3 bases: TGCAGTGCCCAAACTAGCTTTGGCGGGACCCAGTACTTC. Its protein is CSAQTSFGGTQYF.

This clonotype was observed a handful of times. The rearrangement links TRBV18 to TRBJ2-2; the D gene is possibly TRBD1 (6 bases). The ends were cut back, 2 bases at V and 1 base at J, with 14 bases in the middle. The CDR3 covers 17 residues. The germline V gene has CDR1 KGHSH and CDR2 LQKENI. The CDR3 reads CASSPGSTGGNTGELFF. The DNA for the CDR3 is TGTGCCAGCTCACCAGGGTCGACAGGAGGGAACACCGGGGAGCTGTTTTTT.

This clonotype was seen repeatedly, ten times or more. The chain combines TRBV6-2 or TRBV6-3 with TRBJ2-3; D gene ambiguous. Germline V gives CDR1 MNHEY, CDR2 SVGEGT. Trimming took 0 bases from V and 10 from J, leaving 20 bases between them. The CDR3 totals 16 residues. The CDR3 bases are TGTGCCAGCAGTTACTCGAAGGGCAGCCCCCAGGAGTCGCAGTATTTT. Translated: CASSYSKGSPQESQYF.

With respect to this clonotype: This may be a read error: a much more frequent sequence differs by one nucleotide. V is TRBV5-1 and J is TRBJ1-4, with 7 nucleotides matching TRBD1. This CDR3 is 15 amino acids long. Germline CDR1 is SGHRS and CDR2 is YFSETQ. In DNA, the CDR3 is TGCGCCAGCAGCTACCGACAGGGCAGTAATGAAAAACCGTTTTTT. Its protein is CASSYRQGSNEKPFF. The complete variable domain, with remaining parts taken from reference TRBV5-1 and TRBJ1-4, reads KAGVTQTPRYLIKTRGQQVTLSCSPISGHRSVSWYQQTPGQGLQFLFEYFSETQRNKGNFPGRFSGRQFSNSRSEMNVSTLELGDSALYLCASSYRQGSNEKPFFGSGTQLSVL.

There are many counts of this clonotype. Here the CDR3 reads CASSQDRSGRGEQFF. The CDR3 region has the DNA TGTGCCAGCAGCCAAGATCGGAGCGGGAGAGGTGAGCAGTTCTTC. The rearrangement links TRBV4-2 to TRBJ2-1; TRBD2 matches at 8 bases. This CDR3 is 15 amino acids long. Trimming took 0 bases from V and 9 from J; bases not matched to a gene: 7. From germline, CDR1 is LGHNA and CDR2 YNFKEQ.

About this clonotype: One end of the junction does not line up with germline, which may come from a read error. This chain connects TRBV18 to TRBJ2-5; 9 bases align to TRBD2. The CDR3 has 15 residues. The germline V gene encodes CDR1 KGHSH and CDR2 LQKENI. Here the CDR3 DNA reads TGTGCCAGCTCACCCAGACTAGCGGATCAAGAGGCCCAGTACTTC. Protein product: CASSPRLADQEAQYF. The full variable domain, with the rest looked up from reference TRBV18 and TRBJ2-5, is NAGVMQNPRHLVRRRGQEARLRCSPMKGHSHVYWYRQLPEEGLKFMVYLQKENIIDESGMPKERFSAEFPKEGPSILRIQQVVRGDSAAYFCASSPRLADQEAQYFGPGTRLLVL.

This clonotype came up many times. This chain connects TRBV5-1 to TRBJ2-5; D is perhaps TRBD1 (5 bases). V was trimmed by 4 bases and J by 2 bases, leaving 9 bases between them. CDR1 SGHRS and CDR2 YFSETQ come from the germline V gene. The CDR3 loop spans 13 amino acids. The CDR3 spells CASSGQGQETQYF. CDR3 nucleotides: TGCGCCAGCAGCGGCCAGGGTCAAGAGACCCAGTACTTC.

The table lists this clonotype with many counts. The V gene is TRBV29-1, the J gene TRBJ1-1; no clear D. V dropped 1 base and J dropped 3 bases, with 12 bases sitting between them. The CDR3 has 14 amino acids. Germline CDR1 and CDR2: SQVTM and ANQGSEA. This chain's CDR3 is CSVEGGLGDTEAFF. The CDR3 region has the DNA TGCAGCGTTGAAGGCGGGCTGGGAGACACTGAAGCTTTCTTT. Full variable domain (outside the CDR3, taken from reference TRBV29-1 and TRBJ1-1): SAVISQKPSRDICQRGTSLTIQCQVDSQVTMMFWYRQQPGQSLTLIATANQGSEATYESGFVIDKFPISRPNLTFSTLTVSNMSPEDSSIYLCSVEGGLGDTEAFFGQGTRLTVV.

This chain links TRBV7-2 with TRBJ2-1; 10 nucleotides match TRBD1. V shed 3 bases, J shed 8 bases, and the junction held 7 bases outside the gene matches. From germline, CDR1 is SGHTA and CDR2 FQGNSA. The CDR3 has 15 residues. Written as DNA, the CDR3 is TGTGCCAGCAGCTTTCGATCGGGACAGGGGCATGAGCAGTTCTTC. It encodes CASSFRSGQGHEQFF.

Remarks on this clonotype: A clone one base away is much larger, so this may be a read error. The chain employs TRBV27 and TRBJ2-7; D is possibly TRBD1 (5 bases). Trimming pared 2 bases from V and 7 bases from J, leaving 15 bases between. The germline gives CDR1 MNHEY, CDR2 SMNVEV (reference sequence). The CDR3 totals 14 residues. The CDR3: CASSLPPRVGEQYF. Here the CDR3 DNA reads TGTGCCAGCAGTTTACCCCCCAGGGTGGGAGAGCAGTACTTC.

The rearrangement joins TRBV12-3 or TRBV12-4 to TRBJ2-5; TRBD2 is a possible D gene (6 bases). Trimming cost V 5 bases and J 7 bases, with 11 bases left between them. The CDR3 consists of 12 residues. Written as DNA, the CDR3 is TGTGCCAGCAGTACTAGCTGGGGGACCCAGTACTTC. This codes for CASSTSWGTQYF.

This chain joins TRBV29-1 and TRBJ1-2; TRBD1 aligns across 7 bases. The CDR3 is 13 residues long. Germline V gives CDR1 SQVTM, CDR2 ANQGSEA. V shed 3 bases and J 8 bases; nucleotides not matched to a gene: 9. CDR3 nucleotides: TGCAGCGTTGATGCGCAGGGGGTAGAGGGCTACACCTTC. Amino acids: CSVDAQGVEGYTF.

This clonotype was counted many times. This chain uses TRBV12-3 or TRBV12-4 with TRBJ1-2; tentative D call: TRBD1 (5 bases). Trimming cost V 1 base and J 1 base, with 16 bases left between them. The length of the CDR3 is 17 residues. The CDR3 sequence is CASSLGPFGGDNYGYTF. CDR3 nucleotides: TGTGCCAGCAGTTTAGGGCCCTTCGGGGGGGATAACTATGGCTACACCTTC.

This rearrangement joins TRBV7-2 to TRBJ2-7; no reliable D call. Germline CDR1 and CDR2: SGHTA and FQGNSA. The CDR3 consists of 12 residues. V was pared by 6 bases and J by 6 bases, with 12 bases between. In DNA, the CDR3 is TGTGCCAGCAGATCGACACCTTCCGAGCAGTACTTC. As protein: CASRSTPSEQYF.

This chain connects TRBV4-1 to TRBJ1-6; D is ambiguous. Germline values: CDR1 MGHRA, CDR2 YSYEKL. This CDR3 contains 15 residues. The V and J ends lost 3 bases and 0 bases respectively, with 6 bases between them. Written as DNA, the CDR3 is TGCGCCAGCAGCCATGGCAGCTCCTATAATTCACCCCTCCACTTT. Amino acids: CASSHGSSYNSPLHF.

This clonotype was picked up many times. The genes are TRBV7-2 and TRBJ2-1; D may be TRBD1 (5 bases). Germline V CDR1 and CDR2: SGHTA, FQGNSA. Trimming took 1 base from V and 8 from J, leaving 15 bases between them. The CDR3 consists of 15 residues. The CDR3 here is CASSLVHLGVHEQFF. Written as DNA, the CDR3 is TGTGCCAGCAGCTTAGTACACCTAGGGGTCCATGAGCAGTTCTTC.

The chain uses TRBV7-9 and TRBJ2-1; D gene unclear. CDR1 and CDR2 (germline): SEHNR, FQNEAQ (reference sequence). CDR3 length: 13 amino acids. V was trimmed by 1 base and J by 9 bases, leaving 10 bases between them. As DNA, the CDR3 is TGTGCCAGCAGCTTAGACCCAGAAGGTGAGCAGTTCTTC. It codes for CASSLDPEGEQFF. The variable domain in full, with the rest retrieved from reference TRBV7-9 and TRBJ2-1, is DTGVSQNPRHKITKRGQNVTFRCDPISEHNRLYWYRQTLGQGPEFLTYFQNEAQLEKSRLLSDRFSAERPKGSFSTLEIQRTEQGDSAMYLCASSLDPEGEQFFGPGTRLTVL.

V is TRBV20-1 and J is TRBJ2-3; 11 bases align to TRBD2. CDR1 and CDR2 (germline): DFQATT, SNEGSKA (reference sequence). The trim removed 0 bases at V and 0 bases at J, leaving 11 bases unmatched. There are 19 residues in the CDR3. CDR3 bases: TGCAGTGCTAGAGATCCGACTAGCGGGGACCCCCCTAGCACAGATACGCAGTATTTT. This encodes CSARDPTSGDPPSTDTQYF.